These 32 T cell receptor beta chains were sequenced from one sample in a study of response to subunit inactivated influenza vaccine. TCRdb reprocessed the RT-PCR reads with MiXCR, giving one entry per CDR3 protein. The sample gives hundreds of thousands of distinct CDR3 sequences, 12% of which show up once; 7.8% is in the top ten. This specimen was non-naive T cells sorted from PBMCs, taken around 14 days before vaccination. These receptors all stem from a man aged 45-60 years who received an inactivated influenza vaccine.

V usage is TRBV20-1 and J usage is TRBJ2-7; D gene unclear. The ends were cut back, 1 base at V and 3 bases at J, with 10 bases in the middle. Per germline, CDR1 DFQATT and CDR2 SNEGSKA (reference sequence). CDR3 length: 13 amino acids. DNA for the CDR3: TGCAGTGCTAGAGCCCTGTCGATCTACGAGCAGTACTTC. Its translation: CSARALSIYEQYF.

In its sample, this clonotype was seen many times. This rearrangement joins TRBV12-3 or TRBV12-4 to TRBJ1-5, with 8 bases identical to TRBD1. The CDR3 is made up of 16 amino acids. With 3 bases clipped from V and 6 bases from J, the junction kept 10 bases outside the gene matches. The CDR3 bases are TGTGCCAGCAGTTTTTCGCAGGGGGCATTGGGTCAGCCCCAGCATTTT. Its protein is CASSFSQGALGQPQHF.

There are many counts of this clonotype. CDR3 residues: CSVEVGSRPSNEQFF. In DNA form, the CDR3 reads TGCAGCGTTGAAGTCGGGAGCCGGCCGTCCAATGAGCAGTTCTTC. The chain couples TRBV29-1 to TRBJ2-1, with a weak D call TRBD2 (6 bases). Deletions cut 1 base from V and 6 bases from J, with 16 bases between. This CDR3 spans 15 amino acids. From germline, CDR1 is SQVTM and CDR2 ANQGSEA.

This clonotype was detected many times. The chain joins TRBV3-1 to TRBJ1-2; D gene uncertain. V was cut by 3 bases and J by 6 bases, with 5 bases left in between. Germline CDR1 and CDR2: LGHDT and YNNKEL (reference sequence). This CDR3 comprises 11 residues. CDR3 sequence (DNA): TGTGCCAGCAGCCACCTGGATGGCTACACCTTC. Its protein product is CASSHLDGYTF.

This clonotype was recorded many times. The V call is TRBV12-3 or TRBV12-4, the J call TRBJ1-4; no firm D call. The CDR3 runs 16 residues. The V end lost 6 bases, the J end lost 3 bases, and 17 bases lay between the germline ends. The CDR3 DNA reads as TGTGCCAGCAGCCACAACGGACTGCCGTCTAATGAAAAACTGTTTTTT. This sequence encodes CASSHNGLPSNEKLFF.

This clonotype showed up just a few times. The V call is TRBV4-3, the J call TRBJ1-1; TRBD1 matches 7 bases. The CDR3 extends over 13 amino acids. Per the germline V gene, CDR1 is LGHNA and CDR2 is YSLEER. Trimming took 3 bases from V and 4 from J; bases not matched to a gene: 2. CDR3 sequence: CASSQTGSTEAFF. The CDR3 DNA follows: TGCGCCAGCAGCCAGACAGGGAGCACTGAAGCTTTCTTT.

The sample holds many counts of this clonotype. The V call is TRBV5-1, the J call TRBJ2-7, with 11 positions matching TRBD2. The germline gives CDR1 SGHRS, CDR2 YFSETQ. The ends lost 0 bases at V and 4 bases at J; junction bases unmatched: 6. The CDR3 has 16 amino acids. The CDR3 coding sequence is TGCGCCAGCAGCTTGGACGGTAGCGGGAGGGTGTACGAGCAGTACTTC. This translates into CASSLDGSGRVYEQYF.

V and J are TRBV4-1 and TRBJ2-1, with D unresolved. The germline gives CDR1 MGHRA, CDR2 YSYEKL. The CDR3 has 14 amino acids. V gave up 0 bases and J gave up 6 bases, with 9 bases separating them. This CDR3 reads CASSQEETVNEQFF. CDR3 bases: TGCGCCAGCAGCCAAGAGGAGACTGTCAATGAGCAGTTCTTC.

The chain carries TRBV7-2 and TRBJ2-7; D might be TRBD2 (5 bases). Trimming took 1 base from V and 3 from J, leaving 10 bases between them. This CDR3 has 14 residues. CDR1 and CDR2 from the germline V gene are SGHTA and FQGNSA. The DNA of the CDR3 is TGTGCCAGCAGCTTAGGAGGGAAGATCTACGAGCAGTACTTC. Translated, it gives CASSLGGKIYEQYF.

This clonotype was seen a handful of times. V and J are TRBV5-1 and TRBJ2-2; D is unresolved. Germline-derived CDR1 and CDR2 are SGHRS and YFSETQ. V was shortened by 3 bases and J by 7 bases, with 7 bases between the two germline ends. CDR3 length: 12 residues. The CDR3 spells CASSWSHGELFF. The CDR3 nucleotides read TGCGCCAGCAGCTGGTCCCACGGGGAGCTGTTTTTT.

This chain uses TRBV19 with TRBJ2-1, with TRBD2 matching 13 bases. CDR3 size: 15 residues. With 6 bases clipped from V and 7 bases from J, the junction kept 6 bases outside the gene matches. In germline, CDR1 is LNHDA, CDR2 SQIVND (reference sequence). CDR3 nucleotide sequence: TGTGCCAGTAGCGAACTAGCGGGAGGGATGAATGAGCAGTTCTTC. This gives the protein CASSELAGGMNEQFF.

Many counts were recorded for this clonotype. The genes are TRBV20-1 and TRBJ2-5, with TRBD1 as a possible D gene (5 bases). CDR3 length: 13 residues. The V and J ends lost 6 bases and 2 bases respectively, with 13 bases between them. The germline V gene encodes CDR1 DFQATT and CDR2 SNEGSKA (reference sequence). CDR3 in amino acids: CSARQWTQETQYF. The CDR3, as DNA: TGCAGTGCCAGACAGTGGACACAAGAGACCCAGTACTTC.

This clonotype occurred a few times. The chain couples TRBV20-1 to TRBJ2-5, with TRBD2 as a possible D gene (6 bases). V was shortened by 6 bases and J by 4 bases, with 15 bases between the two germline ends. CDR1 is DFQATT and CDR2 is SNEGSKA in the germline V gene (reference sequence). This CDR3 has 13 residues. The CDR3 here is CSAGRGKGETQYF. The CDR3 coding sequence is TGCAGTGCCGGTCGGGGGAAAGGAGAGACCCAGTACTTC.

By frequency in the sample, this clonotype is medium-sized. The chain employs TRBV27 and TRBJ2-7; 7 bases are shared with TRBD1. J was trimmed by 2 bases and V by 8 bases; bases with no gene match: 9. The CDR3 consists of 14 residues. CDR1 is MNHEY and CDR2 is SMNVEV in the germline V gene (reference sequence). The CDR3 is CASGQRDRAYEQYF. The CDR3 nucleotides read TGTGCCAGCGGCCAACGGGACAGAGCCTACGAGCAGTACTTC.

The chain recombines TRBV2 with TRBJ2-1; tentatively, D is TRBD2 (6 bases). CDR1 is SNHLY, CDR2 FYNNEI, per germline. This CDR3 is 13 amino acids long. The CDR3 is CAKSGTHGNEQFF. CDR3 coding DNA: TGTGCTAAGTCCGGGACTCATGGAAATGAGCAGTTCTTC.

There are a few counts of this clonotype. The rearrangement joins TRBV6-5 to TRBJ2-2; perhaps TRBD1 as D (5 bases). V dropped 1 base and J dropped 4 bases, with 10 bases sitting between them. Looked up from germline, CDR1 is MNHEY and CDR2 is SVGAGI. The CDR3 has 15 amino acids. The CDR3 is CASSYWQGVTGELFF. The CDR3 nucleotides read TGTGCCAGCAGTTACTGGCAGGGCGTCACCGGGGAGCTGTTTTTT.

This clonotype was observed a handful of times. The chain links TRBV3-1 to TRBJ2-4, with 11 nucleotides matching TRBD2. Germline V CDR1 and CDR2: LGHDT, YNNKEL (reference sequence). With V trimmed by 1 base and J by 3 bases, 2 bases remained unmatched. The CDR3 contains 16 residues. CDR3 region: CASSQGTSGSKNIQYF. CDR3 coding DNA: TGTGCCAGCAGCCAAGGTACTAGCGGGAGCAAAAACATTCAGTACTTC.

The chain has TRBV6-1 and TRBJ2-7; a possible D gene is TRBD1 (6 bases). Looked up from germline, CDR1 is MNHNS and CDR2 is SASEGT. V was clipped by 0 bases and J by 0 bases, with 9 bases between them. The length of the CDR3 is 15 residues. The chain's CDR3 is CASSEAGANSYEQYF. The CDR3 coding sequence is TGTGCCAGCAGTGAAGCGGGGGCCAACTCCTACGAGCAGTACTTC.

The rearrangement joins TRBV27 to TRBJ2-7; a weak D match, TRBD1 (6 bases). From germline, CDR1 is MNHEY and CDR2 SMNVEV (reference sequence). The CDR3 runs to 14 residues. V was shortened by 3 bases and J by 3 bases, with 12 bases between the two germline ends. The CDR3 is CASSFKGHNYEQYF. The CDR3 DNA reads as TGTGCCAGCAGTTTTAAGGGACATAACTACGAGCAGTACTTC.

The V and J genes are TRBV7-2 and TRBJ1-1, with D maybe TRBD1 (5 bases). The germline V and J ends were trimmed by 6 bases and 10 bases, with 12 bases remaining between them. Looked up from germline, CDR1 is SGHTA and CDR2 is FQGNSA. The CDR3 sequence is 11 residues long. The CDR3 DNA reads TGTGCCAGCAGTTCCCACAGGACAGCTTTCTTT. Translated, it gives CASSSHRTAFF.

The V gene is TRBV9, the J gene TRBJ2-3, with 7 bases identical to TRBD1. The length of the CDR3 is 16 residues. V gave up 1 base and J gave up 2 bases; unmatched junction bases: 7. CDR1 is SGDLS, CDR2 YYNGEE, per germline. The CDR3 here is CASSVTRGHPTDTQYF. The CDR3 DNA reads as TGTGCCAGCAGCGTAACTAGGGGGCATCCCACAGATACGCAGTATTTT.

This clonotype has a count of ten or more. This chain connects TRBV5-5 to TRBJ2-4; D unresolved. From germline, CDR1 is SGHKS and CDR2 YYEKEE (reference sequence). Trimming shortened V by 1 base and J by 8 bases, and 16 bases separated the two germline ends. The CDR3 consists of 15 residues. The CDR3 sequence: CASSLQVGNSDIQYF. The CDR3 bases are TGTGCCAGCAGCTTGCAAGTCGGCAATTCGGACATTCAGTACTTC.

In this sample, this clonotype turned up a few times. The genes are TRBV7-9 and TRBJ2-3; 8 positions agree with TRBD1. The CDR3 has 16 amino acids. Germline V CDR1 and CDR2: SEHNR, FQNEAQ (reference sequence). V shed 5 bases and J 4 bases; nucleotides not matched to a gene: 11. The CDR3 DNA follows: TGTGCCAGCAGCCCGGGGCAGGGGGCAGGCGCAGATACGCAGTATTTT. Translation: CASSPGQGAGADTQYF.

Only a few counts were recorded for this clonotype. The rearrangement joins TRBV28 to TRBJ2-1, with 7 bases aligning to TRBD1. Per germline, CDR1 MDHEN and CDR2 SYDVKM. The CDR3 totals 15 residues. The trim removed 7 bases at V and 6 bases at J, leaving 12 bases unmatched. The CDR3 DNA reads TGTGCCAGCATCTCTTGGGGACAGCCAAGCAATGAGCAGTTCTTC. This translates into CASISWGQPSNEQFF. Full variable domain (remainder filled in from reference TRBV28 and TRBJ2-1): DVKVTQSSRYLVKRTGEKVFLECVQDMDHENMFWYRQDPGLGLRLIYFSYDVKMKEKGDIPEGYSVSREKKERFSLILESASTNQTSMYLCASISWGQPSNEQFFGPGTRLTVL.

The V call is TRBV11-2, the J call TRBJ2-7; TRBD1 matches 10 bases. Germline V gene sequence: CDR1 SGHAT, CDR2 FQNNGV. With 5 bases clipped from V and 5 bases from J, the junction kept 12 bases outside the gene matches. The CDR3 is 16 residues long. CDR3 sequence: CASSPLIGQGDHEQYF. As DNA, the CDR3 is TGTGCCAGCAGCCCACTAATTGGACAGGGGGATCACGAGCAGTACTTC.

The V call is TRBV4-1, the J call TRBJ2-1; TRBD2 aligns across 9 bases. Germline lookup yields CDR1 MGHRA and CDR2 YSYEKL. The CDR3 sequence is 15 residues long. V lost 2 bases, J lost 6 bases, and 5 bases stayed unmatched. CDR3 sequence: CASSQPGLATNEQFF. CDR3 DNA sequence: TGCGCCAGCAGCCAACCGGGACTAGCAACCAATGAGCAGTTCTTC.

A few counts support this clonotype. The gene calls are TRBV7-2 and TRBJ2-1, with D uncertain. Trimming left V 1 base short and J 9 bases short, with 7 bases between. The CDR3 has 12 amino acids. CDR1 SGHTA and CDR2 FQGNSA come from the germline V gene. For the CDR3, the DNA is TGTGCCAGCAGCTTAGTTCTTCTTGAGCAGTTCTTC. This gives the protein CASSLVLLEQFF.

The CDR3 nucleotides read TGCGCCAGCAGCCAAGATGTTATCTACGAGCAGTACTTC. It codes for CASSQDVIYEQYF. This chain joins TRBV4-3 and TRBJ2-7, with D uncertain. V lost 0 bases to trimming and J lost 3 bases, with 6 bases between them. CDR1 is LGHNA and CDR2 is YSLEER in the germline V gene. The CDR3 runs 13 residues.

Many counts were recorded for this clonotype. The chain is built from TRBV4-1 and TRBJ2-7, with D possibly being TRBD2 (5 bases). The V gene lost 1 base and the J gene lost 12 bases, with 16 bases spanning the gap. The CDR3 runs to 13 residues. The germline gives CDR1 MGHRA, CDR2 YSYEKL. The CDR3 nucleotides are TGCGCCAGCAGCCAAGGCCGGACTTCCCCCCGGTACTTC. Protein sequence: CASSQGRTSPRYF.

This clonotype was recorded at least ten times. The chain joins TRBV28 to TRBJ2-1, with TRBD2 matching over 7 bases. V lost 6 bases and J lost 7; bases outside the gene matches: 15. Germline lookup yields CDR1 MDHEN and CDR2 SYDVKM. The CDR3 runs 16 residues. CDR3 nucleotide sequence: TGTGCCAGCAGCACGCTAGCGGCCATACCTCGGAATGAGCAGTTCTTC. Translating it yields CASSTLAAIPRNEQFF.

The chain uses TRBV13 and TRBJ2-7; the D gene is possibly TRBD2 (5 bases). Germline lookup yields CDR1 PRHDT and CDR2 FYEKMQ (reference sequence). Between the trimmed V and J ends, which lost 5 bases and 6 bases, there was a span of 20 bases. The CDR3 contains 15 residues. CDR3 DNA sequence: TGTGCCAGCAGCCCCCGGGGTATCGGCCCTCTCGAGCAGTACTTC. Its protein is CASSPRGIGPLEQYF. The complete variable domain, with remaining parts taken from reference TRBV13 and TRBJ2-7, reads AAGVIQSPRHLIKEKRETATLKCYPIPRHDTVYWYQQGPGQDPQFLISFYEKMQSDKGSIPDRFSAQQFSDYHSELNMSSLELGDSALYFCASSPRGIGPLEQYFGPGTRLTVT.

There are a few counts of this clonotype. J is TRBJ2-5 and V is TRBV10-3; D may be TRBD2 (6 bases). With 8 bases removed from V and 2 bases from J, the gap between germline ends came to 9 bases. The V gene's germline CDR1 is ENHRY and CDR2 SYGVKD. The CDR3 runs to 12 residues. The CDR3 here is CAIGGEQETQYF. The CDR3 nucleotides are TGTGCCATCGGCGGGGAACAAGAGACCCAGTACTTC.